The 13 T cell receptor beta chains reported below all come from one sample, sequenced in a study of technical replicates of blood from a few donors. Data came from immunoSEQ multiplex PCR; TCRdb stores just in-frame clones and leaves some out. The sample comprises some 68,000 clones, roughly 90% of which are singletons, and 0.36% rests with the top ten. Sequencing was performed on T cells isolated from PBMCs. The receptors here all came from a human donor in good health.

The chain recombines TRBV10-3 with TRBJ2-7; D is perhaps TRBD1 (6 bases). Germline CDR1 and CDR2: ENHRY and SYGVKD. The CDR3 spans 13 residues. The ends were cut back, 9 bases at V and 2 bases at J, with 14 bases in the middle. In DNA form, the CDR3 reads TGTGCCATAGGTGTTGGACAGACCTACGAGCAGTACTTC. It specifies CAIGVGQTYEQYF.

Only a few counts were recorded for this clone. The rearrangement links TRBV6-5 to TRBJ1-1; 9 bases are shared with TRBD1. Germline trimming cut 8 bases from V and 8 bases from J; bases unmatched to any gene: 6. CDR3 length equals 12 residues. Germline V gene data show CDR1 as MNHEY and CDR2 as SVGAGI. CDR3 nucleotide sequence: TGTGCCAGCCATTCCGGGACAGGGGAAGCTTTCTTT. This encodes CASHSGTGEAFF.

This clone was seen only a few times. This chain links TRBV5-4 with TRBJ2-3, with D hard to call. CDR1 and CDR2 (germline): SGHNT, YYREEE (reference sequence). V shed 5 bases and J shed 5 bases, with 9 bases lying between them. This CDR3 contains 12 residues. CDR3 in DNA: TGTGCCAGCAGTTATAGTGGAGATACGCAGTATTTT. It encodes CASSYSGDTQYF.

The DNA of the CDR3 is TGTGCCACCACCGGGACAGCACTTTATAGCAATCAGCCCCAGCATTTT. Residues: CATTGTALYSNQPQHF. The chain is built from TRBV19 and TRBJ1-5, with 7 bases matching TRBD1. V was pared by 10 bases and J by 0 bases, with 12 bases of the junction left unmatched. This CDR3 has 16 residues. The germline CDR1 and CDR2 sequences are LNHDA and SQIVND (reference sequence).

The chain joins TRBV12-5 to TRBJ2-3; D gene uncertain. Trimming cost V 1 base and J 1 base, with 6 bases left between them. The CDR3 spans 14 residues. Germline V lookup: CDR1 LGHNT, CDR2 FRNRAP. CDR3 DNA: TGTGCTAGTGGTTTGGACACCCGCACAGATACGCAGTATTTT. Translation: CASGLDTRTDTQYF.

The chain recombines TRBV7-2 with TRBJ1-4, with 11 bases that match TRBD1. V lost 5 bases, J lost 8 bases, and 4 bases stayed unmatched. Germline V CDR1 and CDR2: SGHTA, FQGNSA. The CDR3 totals 14 residues. The chain's CDR3 is CASSRRTGGEKLFF. CDR3 nucleotides: TGTGCCAGCAGCCGGCGGACAGGGGGCGAAAAACTGTTTTTT.

This rearrangement joins TRBV7-6 to TRBJ2-7; TRBD2 matches at 8 bases. This CDR3 spans 14 amino acids. The junction had 8 bases not matched to a gene; V was cut back by 4 bases and J by 6 bases. Germline CDR1 reads SGHVS; CDR2 reads FNYEAQ. CDR3 coding DNA: TGTGCCAGCAGCTCAATAGCGGGACCAGGCGAGCAGTACTTC. This sequence encodes CASSSIAGPGEQYF. Filled out from reference TRBV7-6 and TRBJ2-7, the complete variable domain reads GAGVSQSPRYKVTKRGQDVALRCDPISGHVSLYWYRQALGQGPEFLTYFNYEAQQDKSGLPNDRFSAERPEGSISTLTIQRTEQRDSAMYRCASSSIAGPGEQYFGPGTRLTVT.

The chain links TRBV6-5 to TRBJ2-7; D might be TRBD2 (6 bases). CDR1 and CDR2 (germline): MNHEY, SVGAGI. The CDR3 covers 12 residues. V lost 10 bases, J lost 6 bases, and 16 bases lay in between. CDR3 nucleotide sequence: TGTGCCACCCTGGGGGAGGCGGGCGAGCAGTACTTC. This gives the protein CATLGEAGEQYF.

This sequence joins TRBV7-2 and TRBJ2-7, with a tentative D call TRBD2 (6 bases). Between the trimmed V and J ends, which lost 1 base and 4 bases, there was a span of 11 bases. The germline gives CDR1 SGHTA, CDR2 FQGNSA. The CDR3 length is 14 residues. The CDR3 DNA reads TGTGCCAGCAGCTTAGATCAGCGGGTTTACGAGCAGTACTTC. It translates to CASSLDQRVYEQYF.

The chain uses TRBV6-5 and TRBJ2-3; 9 bases agree with TRBD1. Unmatched junction bases numbered 7, after V lost 4 bases and J lost 2 bases. This CDR3 contains 16 residues. CDR1 is MNHEY, CDR2 SVGAGI, per germline. The CDR3 is CASSLTGTGTTDTQYF. The CDR3 nucleotides read TGTGCCAGCAGTTTAACCGGGACAGGGACCACAGATACGCAGTATTTT.

V usage is TRBV18 and J usage is TRBJ2-1; TRBD2 is a possible D gene (5 bases). The CDR3 totals 14 residues. Germline V gene lookup returns CDR1 KGHSH and CDR2 LQKENI. V was pared by 8 bases and J by 1 base, with 12 bases between. DNA for the CDR3: TGTGCCAGCATTCGGGAAGGTTCCTACAATGAGCAGTTCTTC. Encoded protein: CASIREGSYNEQFF. The complete variable domain, with remaining parts taken from reference TRBV18 and TRBJ2-1, reads NAGVMQNPRHLVRRRGQEARLRCSPMKGHSHVYWYRQLPEEGLKFMVYLQKENIIDESGMPKERFSAEFPKEGPSILRIQQVVRGDSAAYFCASIREGSYNEQFFGPGTRLTVL.

The V and J genes are TRBV19 and TRBJ2-3; TRBD2 aligns across 7 bases. Germline lookup yields CDR1 LNHDA and CDR2 SQIVND (reference sequence). The V gene end was trimmed by 7 bases and the J gene end by 1 base; junction bases not matched to a gene: 8. This CDR3 is built from 15 residues. The CDR3 DNA follows: TGTGCCAGTAAAGGACGCGGGAGTGGCACAGATACGCAGTATTTT. It specifies CASKGRGSGTDTQYF.

J is TRBJ1-1 and V is TRBV7-3, with a tentative D call TRBD1 (6 bases). Germline CDR1 reads SGHTA; CDR2 reads FQGTGA. The ends were cut back, 1 base at V and 5 bases at J, with 14 bases in the middle. The CDR3 runs to 15 residues. The CDR3, as DNA: TGTGCCAGCAGCTTAAACGGGCAGGGGCAGACTGAAGCTTTCTTT. Its protein product is CASSLNGQGQTEAFF.